These T cell receptor beta chains were read from a single sample in a study of blood T cell repertoires in COVID-19. The table came from immunoSEQ multiplex PCR; TCRdb's copy has only in-frame clones and leaves some out. The table has about 310,000 clones, nearly 90% seen once. The sample taken for sequencing was PBMCs or T cells enriched from blood (not recorded which). Source of these receptors: a woman aged 25 to 39 who had recovered from COVID-19. Both conserved end residues are part of each CDR3. Each record gives: D gene, clone size, J gene, V gene, CDR3 DNA, CDR3 protein. A D gene is named only where the DNA matches it firmly. A clone size is listed for some rows: how often the clone was seen (once, few, many), or a class if it is expanded.

>TRBD1|few|TRBJ1-6|TRBV5-1
TGCGCCAGCAGCATGGGACAGGGAGCGATTTCACCCCTCCACTTT
CASSMGQGAISPLHF
>.|.|TRBJ2-1|TRBV24-1
TGTGCCACCAGTGATTTCTACGGGAGCTCCTACAATGAGCAGTTCTTC
CATSDFYGSSYNEQFF
>TRBD1|.|TRBJ2-5|TRBV29-1
TGCAGCGTTGACGACTGGGACAGACCAGAGACCCAGTACTTC
CSVDDWDRPETQYF
>.|.|TRBJ2-5|TRBV10-3
TGTGCCATCAGTGAGTCCCGGGGAGGATCAGAGACCCAGTACTTC
CAISESRGGSETQYF
>TRBD1|few|TRBJ1-1|TRBV27
TGTGCCAGCAGTTTAGTCCCCGGGACAGCTGCCACTGAAGCTTTCTTT
CASSLVPGTAATEAFF
>TRBD1|.|TRBJ1-2|TRBV25-1
TGTGCCAGCAGTGAACGGAACCTTAGGACAGGGTACTATGGCTACACCTTC
CASSERNLRTGYYGYTF
>.|.|TRBJ2-1|TRBV7-2
TGTGCCAGCAGCTTAGCGCTAGGCAATGAGCAGTTCTTC
CASSLALGNEQFF
>TRBD1|few|TRBJ2-7|TRBV2
TGTGCCAGCAGTTTGACAGGGTTCTCCTACGAGCAGTACTTC
CASSLTGFSYEQYF
>TRBD2|.|TRBJ2-1|TRBV11-2
TGTGCCAGCAGCGATGGACTAGACTACAATGAGCAGTTCTTC
CASSDGLDYNEQFF
>TRBD2|.|TRBJ2-1|TRBV11-2
TGTGCCAGCAGCTTAGGGGCGGGAGTCGATGAGCAGTTCTTC
CASSLGAGVDEQFF
>TRBD2|once|TRBJ2-1|TRBV3-1/TRBV3-2
TGTGCCAGCAGCCCGGGGACTAGCGGTTACAATGAGCAGTTCTTC
CASSPGTSGYNEQFF
>.|.|TRBJ2-1|TRBV7-2
TGTGCCAGCAGCTTAAGCGCACTCAGTTCCTACAATGAGCAGTTCTTC
CASSLSALSSYNEQFF
>TRBD2|.|TRBJ2-3|TRBV3-1/TRBV3-2
TGTGCCAGCAGCCAAGACGGAGCGGGACTAGGGACAGATACGCAGTATTTT
CASSQDGAGLGTDTQYF
>TRBD2|.|TRBJ2-2|TRBV7-6
TGTGCCAGCAGTTTGACTAGCGGGAGGGCCAACACCGGGGAGCTGTTTTTT
CASSLTSGRANTGELFF
>TRBD1|.|TRBJ1-2|TRBV7-9
TGTGCCAGCAGCCGATGGACAGGAGTTGTCGCCTTTGGCTACACCTTC
CASSRWTGVVAFGYTF
>TRBD1|.|TRBJ2-7|TRBV10-1
TGCGCCAGCAGTGACCCGCTTTCGACAGGGGGCTTTTACGAGCAGTACTTC
CASSDPLSTGGFYEQYF